A single sample is the source of the 23 T cell receptor beta chains below, sequenced in a study of shared clonotypes between healthy human individuals. CD45RO negativity and positive selection for CCR7 defined naive CD8 cells, a population that excluded terminally differentiated effector memory CD45RA+ cells. Using immunoSEQ multiplex PCR, the repertoire was profiled, and TCRdb retains in-frame clones only, with some absent. Here the sample spans approximately 2,200,000 clones, approximately 94% being singletons. Source material: naive CD8+ T cells from PBMCs. The receptor set was obtained from a man younger than 35 in good health. Some clones in this sample may be carry-over from other donors' samples.

The rearrangement joins TRBV11-2 to TRBJ1-3; no definite D call. There are 17 residues in the CDR3. The germline CDR1 and CDR2 sequences are SGHAT and FQNNGV. V lost 1 base and J lost 0, with 13 bases in between. CDR3 sequence reads: CASSLVSGHSSGNTIYF. As DNA, the CDR3 is TGTGCCAGCAGCTTAGTATCGGGCCATTCCTCTGGAAACACCATATATTTT.

The count of this clone is one. The V and J genes are TRBV13 and TRBJ1-2; D might be TRBD1 (5 bases). The CDR3 runs 13 residues. V lost 8 bases and J lost 2, with 12 bases in between. Germline V gene sequence: CDR1 PRHDT, CDR2 FYEKMQ (reference sequence). CDR3 sequence reads: CASSTGANYGYTF. The CDR3 nucleotides read TGTGCCAGCTCAACAGGCGCCAACTATGGCTACACCTTC.

This rearrangement joins TRBV28 to TRBJ1-1; a weak D match, TRBD1 (6 bases). Trimming cost V 5 bases and J 7 bases, with 11 bases left between them. Germline V gene data show CDR1 as MDHEN and CDR2 as SYDVKM. The length of the CDR3 is 12 residues. The CDR3: CASSPGQLEAFF. CDR3 bases: TGTGCCAGCAGTCCCGGACAGCTTGAAGCTTTCTTT.

The gene calls are TRBV7-3 and TRBJ2-2, with TRBD2 identical over 9 bases. The CDR3 has 17 residues. Germline V CDR1 and CDR2: SGHTA, FQGTGA. After removal of 1 base from V and 8 bases from J, the junction contained 11 bases not matched to a gene. Written as DNA, the CDR3 is TGTGCCAGCAGCTTAATGTCGCTAGCGGGATCTCGGGGGGAGCTGTTTTTT. Protein sequence: CASSLMSLAGSRGELFF.

The rearrangement uses TRBV11-2 and TRBJ2-3; tentative D call: TRBD2 (5 bases). CDR1 and CDR2 from the germline V gene are SGHAT and FQNNGV. There are 13 residues in the CDR3. The V gene lost 5 bases and the J gene lost 3 bases, with 9 bases spanning the gap. CDR3 loop: CASSPGLTDTQYF. For the CDR3, the DNA is TGTGCCAGCAGCCCCGGACTTACAGATACGCAGTATTTT.

This chain links TRBV7-6 with TRBJ2-2, with TRBD2 as a possible D gene (7 bases). The CDR3 sequence is 15 residues long. Germline V CDR1 and CDR2: SGHVS, FNYEAQ. V shed 2 bases and J shed 7 bases, with 14 bases lying between them. CDR3 residues: CASSLNREGVGELFF. The CDR3 DNA follows: TGTGCCAGCAGCTTAAACAGGGAGGGTGTCGGGGAGCTGTTTTTT.

This clone showed up just once. The chain is built from TRBV27 and TRBJ1-1, with a possible D match to TRBD1 (5 bases). CDR1 is MNHEY, CDR2 SMNVEV, per germline (reference sequence). V shed 7 bases and J shed 0 bases, with 12 bases lying between them. This CDR3 comprises 14 residues. In DNA form, the CDR3 reads TGTGCCAGCAAATGGGGGGGGGTGAACACTGAAGCTTTCTTT. Its translation: CASKWGGVNTEAFF.

The chain couples TRBV7-3 to TRBJ2-1; no definite D call. CDR1 SGHTA and CDR2 FQGTGA come from the germline V gene. The CDR3 has 15 amino acids. V was pared by 2 bases and J by 8 bases, with 16 bases between. The chain's CDR3 is CASSLEPLGPHEQFF. CDR3 nucleotides: TGTGCCAGCAGCTTAGAACCCCTGGGCCCTCATGAGCAGTTCTTC.

The rearrangement uses TRBV6-5 and TRBJ2-3, with 7 bases identical to TRBD2. The CDR3 has 12 amino acids. CDR1 is MNHEY, CDR2 SVGAGI, per germline. The V segment lost 6 bases and the J segment 10 bases; nucleotides outside the gene matches: 7. CDR3 sequence: CASSPGGGAQYF. CDR3 DNA sequence: TGTGCCAGCAGCCCGGGGGGTGGGGCGCAGTATTTT.

This clone appeared once. This chain joins TRBV7-6 and TRBJ2-2; 9 bases line up with TRBD1. CDR1 is SGHVS and CDR2 is FNYEAQ in the germline V gene. Trimming cost V 1 base and J 2 bases; bases outside gene matches: 5. The CDR3 is made up of 17 amino acids. The CDR3 loop reads CASSLDGTGPNTGELFF. In DNA, the CDR3 is TGTGCCAGCAGCTTAGACGGGACAGGGCCAAACACCGGGGAGCTGTTTTTT.

The V and J genes are TRBV7-6 and TRBJ1-4; D gene unclear. Trimming removed 4 bases from V and 7 bases from J, with 10 bases in between. Germline-derived CDR1 and CDR2 are SGHVS and FNYEAQ. The CDR3 loop spans 13 amino acids. The CDR3 reads CASSSRSVEKLFF. In nucleotides, the CDR3 is TGTGCCAGCAGCTCCCGGTCTGTTGAAAAACTGTTTTTT.

The V and J genes are TRBV19 and TRBJ1-5, with TRBD1 identical over 7 bases. The CDR3 covers 14 residues. Germline-derived CDR1 and CDR2 are LNHDA and SQIVND (reference sequence). V was pared by 7 bases and J by 2 bases, with 5 bases of the junction left unmatched. CDR3 in DNA: TGTGCCAGTATCGAGGGGGCGGGCAATCAGCCCCAGCATTTT. Its protein is CASIEGAGNQPQHF.

The chain has TRBV5-6 and TRBJ2-4; tentatively, D is TRBD1 or TRBD2 (6 bases each). The germline V gene has CDR1 SGHDT and CDR2 YYEEEE. V gave up 2 bases and J gave up 6 bases, with 9 bases separating them. This CDR3 spans 13 amino acids. CDR3 nucleotides: TGTGCCAGCAGCTTTGGGGGGCGAAACATTCAGTACTTC. This encodes CASSFGGRNIQYF.

J is TRBJ2-3 and V is TRBV6-7; D is undetermined. TRBV6-7 is annotated as an ORF whose role is uncertain. This CDR3 region has 14 residues. Trimming removed 0 bases from V and 6 bases from J, with 10 bases in between. The CDR3 region is CASSYSNAYDTQYF. The CDR3 DNA follows: TGTGCCAGCAGTTACTCGAACGCTTACGATACGCAGTATTTT.

This clone was detected a few times. The chain employs TRBV28 and TRBJ1-4; D is uncertain. The CDR3 covers 14 residues. V shed 7 bases and J shed 1 base, with 10 bases lying between them. Germline V gives CDR1 MDHEN, CDR2 SYDVKM. The CDR3 spells CASTLSRTNEKLFF. Written as DNA, the CDR3 is TGTGCCAGCACCCTGTCCAGAACTAATGAAAAACTGTTTTTT.

On this clone itself: The same CDR3 can be traced to other DNA sequences in this sample. The chain links TRBV27 to TRBJ1-5; 7 bases line up with TRBD1. After removal of 6 bases from V and 6 bases from J, the junction contained 8 bases not matched to a gene. This CDR3 contains 14 residues. Germline CDR1 and CDR2: MNHEY and SMNVEV (reference sequence). The DNA for the CDR3 is TGTGCCAGCAGCCTGACAGGGTCGGGTCAGCCCCAGCATTTT. Protein: CASSLTGSGQPQHF.

About this clone: Other DNA sequences from this sample encode an identical CDR3 as well. This rearrangement joins TRBV19 to TRBJ2-7; D gene ambiguous. This CDR3 region has 11 residues. The germline CDR1 and CDR2 sequences are LNHDA and SQIVND (reference sequence). The V gene lost 5 bases and the J gene lost 3 bases, with 5 bases spanning the gap. CDR3 loop: CASSSSYEQYF. CDR3 DNA: TGTGCCAGTAGTTCGAGCTACGAGCAGTACTTC.

The sample holds one count of this clone. The chain employs TRBV11-3 and TRBJ2-7; 7 bases match TRBD2. This CDR3 is built from 13 residues. The germline CDR1 and CDR2 sequences are SGHNT and YENEEA. The V and J ends lost 8 bases and 2 bases, in that order; junction bases with no gene match: 6. The CDR3 sequence: CASSDRGAYEQYF. CDR3 nucleotides: TGTGCCAGCTCTGACCGGGGGGCCTACGAGCAGTACTTC.

This rearrangement joins TRBV13 to TRBJ2-1, with TRBD2 as a possible D gene (6 bases). Looked up from germline, CDR1 is PRHDT and CDR2 is FYEKMQ (reference sequence). CDR3 length: 15 amino acids. V lost 1 base to trimming and J lost 4 bases, with 11 bases between them. The CDR3 reads CASSLEVAAYNEQFF. The DNA of the CDR3 is TGTGCCAGCAGCTTAGAAGTAGCGGCTTACAATGAGCAGTTCTTC.

This clone was found a few times. The V call is TRBV29-1, the J call TRBJ2-7; no firm D call. V lost 5 bases, J lost 0 bases, and 11 bases lay in between. Germline V gives CDR1 SQVTM, CDR2 ANQGSEA. The CDR3 runs 13 residues. CDR3 nucleotide sequence: TGCAGCGTTCAGCGTCCAAGCTCCTACGAGCAGTACTTC. This gives the protein CSVQRPSSYEQYF.

A note on this clone: Other nucleotide sequences in the sample specify the same CDR3. This chain connects TRBV27 to TRBJ2-7; D gene unclear. CDR1 and CDR2 (germline): MNHEY, SMNVEV (reference sequence). This CDR3 is 13 amino acids long. The V end lost 9 bases, the J end lost 1 base, and 13 bases lay between the germline ends. In DNA form, the CDR3 reads TGTGCCAGTTCCTCCGGGCCTTCCTACGAGCAGTACTTC. It encodes CASSSGPSYEQYF.

The chain carries TRBV7-9 and TRBJ1-1; D uncertain. From germline, CDR1 is SEHNR and CDR2 FQNEAQ (reference sequence). There are 15 residues in the CDR3. The V gene lost 5 bases and the J gene lost 5 bases, with 18 bases spanning the gap. CDR3 in amino acids: CASSKDGISGTEAFF. CDR3 DNA: TGTGCCAGCAGCAAGGACGGCATTTCGGGAACTGAAGCTTTCTTT.

J is TRBJ2-7 and V is TRBV5-1, with TRBD2 matching over 8 bases. In germline, CDR1 is SGHRS, CDR2 YFSETQ. Trimming at V came to 5 bases and at J to 2 bases, leaving 3 bases not matched to a gene. This CDR3 region has 13 residues. The CDR3 DNA reads TGCGCCAGCAGACTAGCGGAGACCTACGAGCAGTACTTC. Protein product: CASRLAETYEQYF.